The clone carrying this T cell receptor beta chain came up once. The data were obtained in a study of cytomegalovirus exposure and HLA in healthy donors. A multiplex PCR was run with 60 Vbeta primers and 13 Jbeta primers. The data were produced by immunoSEQ multiplex PCR, yet TCRdb's version contains in-frame clones alone and is incomplete. The top ten clones hold roughly 3.1% of a sample with fewer than 250,000 clones, approximately 80% of them seen once. Germline V lookup: CDR1 MNHEY, CDR2 SMNVEV (reference sequence). CDR3 length equals 13 residues. V was clipped by 5 bases and J by 9 bases, with 11 bases between them.

This chain links TRBV27 with TRBJ1-6; no reliable D call. This clonotype was obtained from a young man in good health and CMV-seronegative. The sequencing sample was made of PBMCs. The CDR3 loop reads CASSLSWSSPLHF. Written as DNA, the CDR3 is TGTGCCAGCAGTCTTAGTTGGAGTTCACCCCTCCACTTT.